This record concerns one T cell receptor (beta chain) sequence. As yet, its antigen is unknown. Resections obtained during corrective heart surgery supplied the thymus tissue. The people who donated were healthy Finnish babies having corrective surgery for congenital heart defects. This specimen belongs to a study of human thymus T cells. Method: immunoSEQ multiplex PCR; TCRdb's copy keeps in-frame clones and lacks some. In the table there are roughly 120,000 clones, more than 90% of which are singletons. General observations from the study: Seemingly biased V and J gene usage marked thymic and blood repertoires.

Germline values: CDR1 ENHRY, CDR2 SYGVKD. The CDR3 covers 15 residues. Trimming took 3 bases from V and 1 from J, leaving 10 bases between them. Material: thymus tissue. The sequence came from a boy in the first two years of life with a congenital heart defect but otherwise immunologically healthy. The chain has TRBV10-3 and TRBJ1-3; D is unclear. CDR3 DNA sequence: TGTGCCATCAGTGAAGTCTTCACTTCTGGAAACACCATATATTTT. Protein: CAISEVFTSGNTIYF.